The clone carrying this T cell receptor (beta chain) has just a few counts. This sample was taken from a study of identical twins. TCRdb used MiXCR to reprocess the 5' RACE reads, holding one entry per CDR3 protein. The table includes roughly 190,000 distinct CDR3 sequences, approximately 16% detected once. Germline assignment: CDR1 SEHNR and CDR2 FQNEAQ (reference sequence). V lost 7 bases to trimming and J lost 4 bases, with 22 bases between them. The CDR3 loop spans 16 amino acids. These data were likewise used in another study, on T cells expressing NK-cell markers.

The chain couples TRBV7-9 to TRBJ1-1; possible D gene TRBD1, 5 bases. Sequencing input: CD8+ T cells sorted from blood. The sequence was collected from a woman under 30 in good health. CDR3 DNA: TGTGCCAGCACCCACAACAGGAATACATGGAGCACTGAAGCTTTCTTT. Encoded protein: CASTHNRNTWSTEAFF.